The 27 T cell receptor beta chains below all came from one sample that was sequenced in a study of blood T cell repertoires in COVID-19. Assay used: immunoSEQ multiplex PCR; TCRdb lists only in-frame clones, some missing. The sample has 150,000 to 200,000 clones, approximately 82% seen once. The sample comprised PBMCs or T cells enriched from blood (not recorded which). These receptor sequences come from a woman between 50 and 59 years old who had recovered from COVID-19.

CDR3 nucleotides: TGTGCCAGTAGTCCAGAGGGCAGCTCTGGGGCCAACGTCCTGACTTTC. Translated: CASSPEGSSGANVLTF. The rearrangement joins TRBV19 to TRBJ2-6; possible D gene TRBD2, 5 bases. From germline, CDR1 is LNHDA and CDR2 SQIVND (reference sequence). The CDR3 loop spans 16 amino acids. V gave up 5 bases and J gave up 0 bases, with 11 bases separating them.

This clone was seen a single time. The rearrangement uses TRBV9 and TRBJ2-7, with a possible D match to TRBD2 (5 bases). The CDR3 contains 14 residues. The V gene lost 4 bases and the J gene lost 5 bases, with 16 bases spanning the gap. Per the germline V gene, CDR1 is SGDLS and CDR2 is YYNGEE. Here the CDR3 DNA reads TGTGCCAGCAGCCTAATCGACTATTCTAACGAGCAGTACTTC. Residues: CASSLIDYSNEQYF.

This clone was observed a few times. The chain joins TRBV16 to TRBJ2-7, with D possibly matching TRBD2 (6 bases). Germline V lookup: CDR1 KGHSY, CDR2 FQNENV. The CDR3 is 13 amino acids. The V and J ends lost 6 bases and 3 bases respectively, with 12 bases between them. The CDR3 sequence is CASRPTGDYEQYF. Written as DNA, the CDR3 is TGTGCCAGCAGACCTACGGGGGACTACGAGCAGTACTTC.

The chain is built from TRBV27 and TRBJ2-3; D is unresolved. Per germline, CDR1 MNHEY and CDR2 SMNVEV (reference sequence). The CDR3 runs 14 residues. Between the trimmed V and J ends, which lost 0 bases and 4 bases, there was a span of 8 bases. For the CDR3, the DNA is TGTGCCAGCAGTTTATCGTTCTACTCAGATACGCAGTATTTT. Translating gives CASSLSFYSDTQYF.

The chain couples TRBV4-2 to TRBJ1-4, with D maybe TRBD1 (5 bases). The CDR3 extends over 15 amino acids. Trimming took off 0 bases at V and 8 bases at J, with 13 bases between the two ends. The germline gives CDR1 LGHNA, CDR2 YNFKEQ. For the CDR3, the DNA is TGTGCCAGCAGCCAAGATCCGGTAAGGGGCGAAAAACTGTTTTTT. It yields the protein CASSQDPVRGEKLFF.

The genes are TRBV7-9 and TRBJ2-1, with D possibly being TRBD2 (5 bases). CDR1 is SEHNR and CDR2 is FQNEAQ in the germline V gene (reference sequence). This CDR3 comprises 15 residues. Trimming left V 3 bases short and J 2 bases short, with 11 bases between. CDR3 coding DNA: TGTGCCAGCAGCTTCGGACTGCTAACCTACAATGAGCAGTTCTTC. The encoded protein is CASSFGLLTYNEQFF.

V usage is TRBV12-3 or TRBV12-4 and J usage is TRBJ1-1; a possible D gene is TRBD1 (5 bases). Trimming stripped 4 bases from V and 5 bases from J, with 5 bases between. There are 11 residues in the CDR3. CDR3 nucleotide sequence: TGTGCCAGCAGTTCAGGGACTGAAGCTTTCTTT. It codes for CASSSGTEAFF.

V gene TRBV2 combines with J gene TRBJ1-1; 8 nucleotides match TRBD1. Per germline, CDR1 SNHLY and CDR2 FYNNEI. The CDR3 covers 16 residues. Trimming removed 1 base from V and 0 bases from J; junction bases left unmatched: 4. The CDR3, as DNA: TGTGCCAGCAGTGAAGGCCGCAGGGGGCTGAACACTGAAGCTTTCTTT. Translated: CASSEGRRGLNTEAFF.

V gene TRBV15 combines with J gene TRBJ2-7, with TRBD2 matching over 8 bases. V gave up 1 base and J gave up 5 bases; unmatched junction bases: 10. The CDR3 length is 16 residues. Germline V lookup: CDR1 LNHNV, CDR2 YYDKDF (reference sequence). This chain's CDR3 is CATSRGSGTSFHEQYF. The CDR3 DNA reads TGTGCCACCAGCAGAGGATCCGGGACTAGTTTCCACGAGCAGTACTTC.

This rearrangement joins TRBV6-6 to TRBJ1-5; 8 bases match TRBD1. V shed 5 bases and J 0 bases; nucleotides not matched to a gene: 15. This CDR3 has 19 amino acids. Germline CDR1 is MNHNY and CDR2 is SVGAGI (reference sequence). CDR3 in amino acids: CASSPSGTGFSNSNQPQHF. CDR3 nucleotides: TGTGCCAGCAGTCCAAGTGGGACAGGATTTTCAAATAGCAATCAGCCCCAGCATTTT.

This chain uses TRBV5-1 with TRBJ2-1; 9 bases are a match to TRBD2. Unmatched junction bases numbered 12, after V lost 3 bases and J lost 8 bases. This CDR3 comprises 16 residues. Germline CDR1 is SGHRS and CDR2 is YFSETQ. CDR3 DNA sequence: TGCGCCAGCAGCTCGAACCCTAGCGGGATAGGCGATGAGCAGTTCTTC. Its protein is CASSSNPSGIGDEQFF.

This clone was observed many times. The CDR3 region is CASNQDRSYGYTF. As DNA, the CDR3 is TGTGCCAGTAATCAAGACAGATCCTATGGCTACACCTTC. The V and J genes are TRBV19 and TRBJ1-2, with D perhaps TRBD1 (5 bases). This CDR3 comprises 13 residues. V gave up 7 bases and J gave up 4 bases, with 13 bases separating them. Germline values: CDR1 LNHDA, CDR2 SQIVND (reference sequence).

In its sample, this clone was seen once. The CDR3 spells CASSLGSVGDTQYF. The CDR3, as DNA: TGCGCCAGCAGCTTGGGGTCAGTTGGAGATACGCAGTATTTT. The chain is built from TRBV5-1 and TRBJ2-3; D uncertain. Germline lookup yields CDR1 SGHRS and CDR2 YFSETQ. V lost 0 bases and J lost 5, with 10 bases in between. The CDR3 has 14 amino acids.

The chain is built from TRBV28 and TRBJ1-5, with D unresolved. Germline CDR1 MDHEN, CDR2 SYDVKM. This CDR3 comprises 17 residues. The V end was cut by 2 bases, the J end by 0 bases, with 14 bases between. The CDR3 DNA is TGTGCCAGCAGTTTACTGGCGGCGGATTATAGCAATCAGCCCCAGCATTTT. It translates to CASSLLAADYSNQPQHF.

V is TRBV28 and J is TRBJ2-3; 13 bases map to TRBD2. The germline V gene encodes CDR1 MDHEN and CDR2 SYDVKM. This CDR3 spans 17 amino acids. With 5 bases clipped from V and 4 bases from J, the junction kept 9 bases outside the gene matches. The CDR3 bases are TGTGCCAGCAGTCCTGGGACTAGCGGGATAGGGGCAGATACGCAGTATTTT. Amino acids: CASSPGTSGIGADTQYF.

The V call is TRBV5-5, the J call TRBJ2-6, with a tentative D call TRBD2 (5 bases). Germline values: CDR1 SGHKS, CDR2 YYEKEE (reference sequence). Trimming shortened V by 0 bases and J by 0 bases, and 13 bases separated the two germline ends. This CDR3 has 18 residues. CDR3 in amino acids: CASSLVQEEFSGANVLTF. The CDR3 region has the DNA TGTGCCAGCAGCTTGGTCCAGGAGGAGTTCTCTGGGGCCAACGTCCTGACTTTC.

The rearrangement joins TRBV4-1 to TRBJ2-3; the match to TRBD2 covers 9 bases. V lost 0 bases, J lost 4 bases, and 8 bases stayed unmatched. The CDR3 has 17 residues. Per the germline V gene, CDR1 is MGHRA and CDR2 is YSYEKL. The CDR3 loop is CASSQDRAGGVADTQYF. The CDR3 nucleotides read TGCGCCAGCAGCCAAGACCGAGCGGGAGGTGTCGCAGATACGCAGTATTTT.

The V and J genes are TRBV10-3 and TRBJ2-2; 12 nucleotides agree with TRBD2. Per the germline V gene, CDR1 is ENHRY and CDR2 is SYGVKD. The CDR3 length is 15 residues. The ends lost 8 bases at V and 4 bases at J; junction bases unmatched: 5. This CDR3 is CAISSGRDGTGELFF. In nucleotides, the CDR3 is TGTGCCATCTCTAGCGGGAGGGATGGCACCGGGGAGCTGTTTTTT.

The sample holds a few counts of this clone. The chain uses TRBV5-6 and TRBJ2-7; D might be TRBD1 (5 bases). This CDR3 is 12 amino acids long. V was cut by 1 base and J by 6 bases, with 8 bases left in between. From germline, CDR1 is SGHDT and CDR2 YYEEEE. CDR3 residues: CASSLLGAEQYF. The CDR3 coding sequence is TGTGCCAGCAGCTTGTTAGGGGCCGAGCAGTACTTC. Variable domain in full (rest from reference TRBV5-6 and TRBJ2-7): DAGVTQSPTHLIKTRGQQVTLRCSPKSGHDTVSWYQQALGQGPQFIFQYYEEEERQRGNFPDRFSGHQFPNYSSELNVNALLLGDSALYLCASSLLGAEQYFGPGTRLTVT.

This clone came up once. The V and J genes are TRBV20-1 and TRBJ1-2; D remains unclear. The germline V and J ends were trimmed by 3 bases and 6 bases, with 11 bases remaining between them. The length of the CDR3 is 12 residues. Germline values: CDR1 DFQATT, CDR2 SNEGSKA (reference sequence). Here the CDR3 DNA reads TGCAGTGCTAGTGTATCAGGCCATGGCTACACCTTC. The encoded protein is CSASVSGHGYTF.

This chain links TRBV6-5 with TRBJ2-6; D unresolved. Germline V lookup: CDR1 MNHEY, CDR2 SVGAGI. The ends were cut back, 6 bases at V and 2 bases at J, with 5 bases in the middle. The CDR3 extends over 13 amino acids. CDR3 protein: CASRSAGANVLTF. The CDR3 coding sequence is TGTGCCAGCAGGTCGGCTGGGGCCAACGTCCTGACTTTC.

This chain uses TRBV11-2 with TRBJ2-7, with D unresolved. V lost 5 bases, J lost 4 bases, and 9 bases lay in between. The CDR3 extends over 12 amino acids. Germline loops: CDR1 SGHAT, CDR2 FQNNGV. CDR3 DNA: TGTGCCAGCAGCCTAACTAAGTACGAGCAGTACTTC. It encodes CASSLTKYEQYF.

This clone was detected once. The chain recombines TRBV27 with TRBJ1-1; D not resolved. Trimming shortened V by 5 bases and J by 9 bases, and 13 bases separated the two germline ends. Germline V gene lookup returns CDR1 MNHEY and CDR2 SMNVEV (reference sequence). CDR3 size: 12 residues. The CDR3 DNA is TGTGCCAGCAGTGAAAGCGGTACCCAAGCTTTCTTT. As protein: CASSESGTQAFF.

This clone was seen only once. This chain uses TRBV9 with TRBJ2-1, with D maybe TRBD2 (5 bases). The CDR3 extends over 11 amino acids. Germline assignment: CDR1 SGDLS and CDR2 YYNGEE. V was shortened by 2 bases and J by 13 bases, with 10 bases between the two germline ends. Here the CDR3 DNA reads TGTGCCAGCAGCGTTAGCGACAAACAGTTCTTC. It translates to CASSVSDKQFF.

The chain combines TRBV5-8 with TRBJ2-7, with 9 bases that match TRBD2. The V gene end was trimmed by 0 bases and the J gene end by 4 bases; junction bases not matched to a gene: 5. From germline, CDR1 is SGHTS and CDR2 YDEGEE. The CDR3 is made up of 15 amino acids. Here the CDR3 reads CASSLVREGRYEQYF. DNA of the CDR3: TGTGCCAGCAGCTTGGTGCGGGAGGGCCGTTACGAGCAGTACTTC.

The chain links TRBV6-6 to TRBJ2-7, with 9 bases matching TRBD2. CDR3 size: 16 residues. V gave up 6 bases and J gave up 0 bases; unmatched junction bases: 9. Germline CDR1 reads MNHNY; CDR2 reads SVGAGI (reference sequence). The CDR3 DNA is TGTGCCAGCAGGCCCCCAACTAGCGGGTCCTCCTACGAGCAGTACTTC. It specifies CASRPPTSGSSYEQYF.

The chain combines TRBV28 with TRBJ1-4; D not resolved. Germline CDR1 is MDHEN and CDR2 is SYDVKM. V dropped 6 bases and J dropped 4 bases, with 15 bases sitting between them. The CDR3 is 15 residues long. The chain's CDR3 is CASSPAGPRNEKLFF. For the CDR3, the DNA is TGTGCCAGCAGCCCCGCGGGCCCACGTAATGAAAAACTGTTTTTT.